Listed below are T cell receptor beta chains from one sample, sequenced in a study of PD-1 blockade in classical Hodgkin lymphoma. Some clones are missing from TCRdb's copy, which holds only in-frame ones; the method was immunoSEQ multiplex PCR. Among 84,000 or so clones, over 90% were seen once, and the ten largest hold over 2%. Sequenced material: peripheral blood mononuclear cells (PBMCs), taken before the second cycle of nivolumab. These receptors were taken from a human donor with classical Hodgkin lymphoma. CDR3s include the opening cysteine and the closing phenylalanine or tryptophan. D genes are given only for firm matches. Not all rows give a size; the values are once, few, many and, for expanded clones, a class.

J gene: TRBJ2-7; D gene: TRBD1; V gene: TRBV10-2; clone size: -; CDR3 protein: CASSRTGNYEQYF; CDR3 DNA: TGCGCCAGCAGTAGGACAGGGAACTACGAGCAGTACTTC
J gene: TRBJ1-4; D gene: -; V gene: TRBV5-5; clone size: -; CDR3 protein: CASTTENEKLFF; CDR3 DNA: TGTGCCAGTACGACAGAGAATGAAAAACTGTTTTTT
J gene: TRBJ2-1; D gene: -; V gene: TRBV5-4; clone size: -; CDR3 protein: CASTTGDVSSYNEQFF; CDR3 DNA: TGTGCCAGCACCACGGGAGATGTCAGCTCCTACAATGAGCAGTTCTTC
J gene: TRBJ2-1; D gene: TRBD2; V gene: TRBV4-2; clone size: -; CDR3 protein: CASSQGLAGDEQFF; CDR3 DNA: TGTGCCAGCAGCCAAGGACTAGCGGGAGATGAGCAGTTCTTC
J gene: TRBJ2-7; D gene: -; V gene: TRBV19; clone size: -; CDR3 protein: CASSEPRKESSYEQYF; CDR3 DNA: TGTGCCAGTAGTGAACCTAGAAAAGAGAGCTCCTACGAGCAGTACTTC
J gene: TRBJ1-5; D gene: -; V gene: TRBV19; clone size: -; CDR3 protein: CASSKRQANQPQHF; CDR3 DNA: TGTGCCAGTAGTAAACGACAGGCGAATCAGCCCCAGCATTTT
J gene: TRBJ2-7; D gene: -; V gene: TRBV6-6; clone size: -; CDR3 protein: CASSYSGGTYEQYF; CDR3 DNA: TGTGCCAGCAGTTACTCGGGTGGTACCTACGAGCAGTACTTC
J gene: TRBJ2-3; D gene: TRBD2; V gene: TRBV14; clone size: once; CDR3 protein: CASSQTRGLAGSDTQYF; CDR3 DNA: TGTGCCAGCAGCCAAACCCGGGGCCTAGCGGGTTCAGATACGCAGTATTTT
J gene: TRBJ1-5; D gene: -; V gene: TRBV7-8; clone size: -; CDR3 protein: CASSLWGPPQHF; CDR3 DNA: TGTGCCAGCAGCTTATGGGGGCCGCCCCAGCATTTT
J gene: TRBJ1-1; D gene: -; V gene: TRBV27; clone size: -; CDR3 protein: CASSPDRSEAFF; CDR3 DNA: TGTGCCAGCAGCCCCGACAGAAGTGAAGCTTTCTTT
J gene: TRBJ2-2; D gene: -; V gene: TRBV6-6; clone size: -; CDR3 protein: CATKGGPYSGELFF; CDR3 DNA: TGTGCCACCAAAGGGGGGCCCTACAGCGGGGAGCTGTTTTTT
J gene: TRBJ2-1; D gene: -; V gene: TRBV28; clone size: -; CDR3 protein: CASSAQEQFF; CDR3 DNA: TGTGCCAGCAGTGCCCAAGAGCAGTTCTTC
J gene: TRBJ1-1; D gene: -; V gene: TRBV9; clone size: -; CDR3 protein: CASSKAFF; CDR3 DNA: TGTGCCAGCAGCAAAGCTTTCTTT
J gene: TRBJ1-2; D gene: TRBD1; V gene: TRBV5-1; clone size: -; CDR3 protein: CASSVGQDLGYTF; CDR3 DNA: TGCGCCAGCAGCGTCGGACAGGATCTTGGCTACACCTTC
J gene: TRBJ1-2; D gene: -; V gene: TRBV27; clone size: few; CDR3 protein: CASSLSRLPNYGYTF; CDR3 DNA: TGTGCCAGCAGTTTATCTCGCCTTCCTAACTATGGCTACACCTTC
J gene: TRBJ2-7; D gene: TRBD2; V gene: TRBV7-9; clone size: -; CDR3 protein: CASSLSGGILAGEQYF; CDR3 DNA: TGTGCCAGCAGCTTATCCGGGGGGATCCTAGCTGGCGAGCAGTACTTC
J gene: TRBJ2-5; D gene: TRBD2; V gene: TRBV6-4; clone size: -; CDR3 protein: CASSDPSLAGALGETQYF; CDR3 DNA: TGTGCCAGCAGTGACCCATCCCTAGCGGGAGCTCTGGGAGAGACCCAGTACTTC
J gene: TRBJ1-1; D gene: TRBD1; V gene: TRBV28; clone size: -; CDR3 protein: CASIGQGAENTEAFF; CDR3 DNA: TGTGCCAGCATTGGGCAGGGGGCAGAGAACACTGAAGCTTTCTTT
J gene: TRBJ2-2; D gene: -; V gene: TRBV28; clone size: -; CDR3 protein: CASSYDSPNTGELFF; CDR3 DNA: TGTGCCAGCAGTTATGACAGTCCGAACACCGGGGAGCTGTTTTTT
J gene: TRBJ1-5; D gene: TRBD1; V gene: TRBV5-1; clone size: -; CDR3 protein: CASSLGPGGQPQHF; CDR3 DNA: TGCGCCAGCAGCTTGGGTCCAGGGGGTCAGCCCCAGCATTTT
J gene: TRBJ1-1; D gene: TRBD1; V gene: TRBV9; clone size: -; CDR3 protein: CASSGNRGTEAFF; CDR3 DNA: TGTGCCAGCAGCGGAAACAGGGGAACTGAAGCTTTCTTT
J gene: TRBJ2-1; D gene: -; V gene: TRBV6-5; clone size: once; CDR3 protein: CASSYWRLGSDNEQFF; CDR3 DNA: TGTGCCAGCAGTTACTGGCGCCTCGGGAGCGACAATGAGCAGTTCTTC
J gene: TRBJ1-2; D gene: -; V gene: TRBV6-5; clone size: -; CDR3 protein: CASSYSNGGHYGYTF; CDR3 DNA: TGTGCCAGCAGTTACTCGAATGGGGGCCACTATGGCTACACCTTC
J gene: TRBJ2-1; D gene: -; V gene: TRBV20-1; clone size: -; CDR3 protein: CRDRGYNEQFF; CDR3 DNA: TGCAGGGACAGAGGATACAATGAGCAGTTCTTC
J gene: TRBJ2-1; D gene: -; V gene: TRBV5-1; clone size: -; CDR3 protein: CASSLGGNTFYNEQFF; CDR3 DNA: TGCGCCAGCAGCTTGGGTGGCAATACATTTTACAATGAGCAGTTCTTC
J gene: TRBJ2-7; D gene: TRBD1; V gene: TRBV10-3; clone size: -; CDR3 protein: CAISTGTGIEQYF; CDR3 DNA: TGTGCCATCAGTACCGGGACAGGGATCGAGCAGTACTTC
J gene: TRBJ1-4; D gene: -; V gene: TRBV2; clone size: -; CDR3 protein: CASSVTGKLSNEKLFF; CDR3 DNA: TGTGCCAGCAGTGTCACAGGGAAACTGTCTAATGAAAAACTGTTTTTT
J gene: TRBJ1-3; D gene: -; V gene: TRBV2; clone size: -; CDR3 protein: CASRRFGNTIYF; CDR3 DNA: TGTGCCAGCAGACGGTTTGGAAACACCATATATTTT
J gene: TRBJ2-1; D gene: -; V gene: TRBV6-1; clone size: -; CDR3 protein: CASSEVAQSYNEQFF; CDR3 DNA: TGTGCCAGCAGTGAGGTAGCGCAGTCTTACAATGAGCAGTTCTTC
J gene: TRBJ1-5; D gene: TRBD1; V gene: TRBV28; clone size: -; CDR3 protein: CASRGRTGLNQPQHF; CDR3 DNA: TGTGCCAGCAGGGGAAGGACAGGCCTCAATCAGCCCCAGCATTTT
J gene: TRBJ2-1; D gene: TRBD2; V gene: TRBV5-1; clone size: -; CDR3 protein: CASSPLGGRIAYNEQFF; CDR3 DNA: TGCGCCAGCAGCCCCTTGGGCGGGAGGATAGCCTACAATGAGCAGTTCTTC
J gene: TRBJ2-3; D gene: -; V gene: TRBV27; clone size: -; CDR3 protein: CASSFRGEGQYF; CDR3 DNA: TGTGCCAGCAGTTTTCGGGGTGAAGGGCAGTATTTT
J gene: TRBJ1-3; D gene: TRBD1; V gene: TRBV5-1; clone size: -; CDR3 protein: CASSPTGGSGNTIYF; CDR3 DNA: TGCGCCAGCAGCCCGACAGGGGGCTCTGGAAACACCATATATTTT
J gene: TRBJ1-1; D gene: -; V gene: TRBV11-1; clone size: -; CDR3 protein: CASSFIPGTEAFF; CDR3 DNA: TGTGCCAGCAGCTTTATCCCGGGCACTGAAGCTTTCTTT
J gene: TRBJ1-1; D gene: -; V gene: TRBV5-1; clone size: -; CDR3 protein: CASSLGGLNTEAFF; CDR3 DNA: TGCGCCAGCAGCTTGGGCGGACTGAACACTGAAGCTTTCTTT
J gene: TRBJ1-1; D gene: -; V gene: TRBV27; clone size: -; CDR3 protein: CASSGGGRTEAFF; CDR3 DNA: TGTGCCAGCTCTGGCGGGGGCCGCACTGAAGCTTTCTTT
J gene: TRBJ1-1; D gene: TRBD1; V gene: TRBV28; clone size: few; CDR3 protein: CANRGLNTEAFF; CDR3 DNA: TGTGCCAACAGGGGATTGAACACTGAAGCTTTCTTT
J gene: TRBJ2-1; D gene: -; V gene: TRBV7-6; clone size: -; CDR3 protein: CASSSALRKSEQFF; CDR3 DNA: TGTGCCAGCAGCTCCGCTTTGAGGAAGAGTGAGCAGTTCTTC
J gene: TRBJ1-4; D gene: TRBD1; V gene: TRBV4-2; clone size: -; CDR3 protein: CASSQVGTGGEKLFF; CDR3 DNA: TGTGCCAGCAGCCAAGTGGGGACAGGGGGCGAAAAACTGTTTTTT
J gene: TRBJ2-6; D gene: -; V gene: TRBV6-4; clone size: -; CDR3 protein: CASSDGSSGANVLTF; CDR3 DNA: TGTGCCAGCAGTGACGGGAGCTCTGGGGCCAACGTCCTGACTTTC
J gene: TRBJ2-5; D gene: -; V gene: TRBV28; clone size: -; CDR3 protein: CASSRDRVQETQYF; CDR3 DNA: TGTGCCAGCAGTCGAGACAGAGTCCAAGAGACCCAGTACTTC
J gene: TRBJ1-1; D gene: -; V gene: TRBV5-1; clone size: -; CDR3 protein: CASSLDRFMNTEAFF; CDR3 DNA: TGCGCCAGCAGCTTGGACCGATTCATGAACACTGAAGCTTTCTTT
J gene: TRBJ1-1; D gene: -; V gene: TRBV11-1; clone size: -; CDR3 protein: CASSLARTVMNTEAFF; CDR3 DNA: TGTGCCAGCAGCTTAGCAAGGACAGTAATGAACACTGAAGCTTTCTTT
J gene: TRBJ1-2; D gene: -; V gene: TRBV2; clone size: -; CDR3 protein: CASGRGPESYGYTF; CDR3 DNA: TGTGCCAGCGGTCGCGGGCCAGAGAGCTATGGCTACACCTTC
J gene: TRBJ2-5; D gene: -; V gene: TRBV7-8; clone size: -; CDR3 protein: CASSFKGSLGETQYF; CDR3 DNA: TGTGCCAGCAGCTTTAAAGGTAGTCTTGGAGAGACCCAGTACTTC
J gene: TRBJ2-7; D gene: -; V gene: TRBV4-1; clone size: -; CDR3 protein: CASSQDGDEQYF; CDR3 DNA: TGCGCCAGCAGCCAAGATGGCGACGAGCAGTACTTC
J gene: TRBJ2-7; D gene: TRBD2; V gene: TRBV2; clone size: -; CDR3 protein: CASRGAYEQYF; CDR3 DNA: TGTGCCAGCCGGGGGGCCTACGAGCAGTACTTC
J gene: TRBJ2-1; D gene: TRBD2; V gene: TRBV5-6; clone size: -; CDR3 protein: CASSDLAGGENEQFF; CDR3 DNA: TGTGCCAGCAGTGATCTAGCGGGTGGAGAGAATGAGCAGTTCTTC
J gene: TRBJ2-5; D gene: -; V gene: TRBV5-1; clone size: -; CDR3 protein: CASSFWGSRETQYF; CDR3 DNA: TGCGCCAGCAGCTTCTGGGGGAGCCGAGAGACCCAGTACTTC
J gene: TRBJ2-7; D gene: -; V gene: TRBV27; clone size: -; CDR3 protein: CASSLRGRRHEQYF; CDR3 DNA: TGTGCCAGCAGTTTACGGGGGAGGAGACACGAGCAGTACTTC